This T cell receptor beta chain was retrieved from a study of shared clonotypes between healthy human individuals. Points from the study as a whole: Non-shared clonotypes were found to have lower generation probabilities than the clonotypes that were shared by all four of the sorted-subset donors.

With respect to this clone: Antigen: not known.

This CDR3 contains 14 residues. CDR1 MDHEN and CDR2 SYDVKM come from the germline V gene. V was cut by 7 bases and J by 7 bases, with 16 bases left in between. Sequencing used immunoSEQ multiplex PCR; TCRdb keeps in-frame clones, though not all of them. The table includes more than 2,000,000 clones, 85% to 95% detected once. This TCR came from a young man in good health. Some clones in this sample may be carry-over from other donors' samples. The V gene is TRBV28, the J gene TRBJ1-4, with D possibly being TRBD1 (6 bases). The sequencing sample was made of naive CD4+ T cells from PBMCs. This sample's subset: CD45RA+ positively selected. The CDR3 spells CASIFRGGGEKLFF. The CDR3 DNA sequence: TGTGCCAGCATCTTCAGGGGAGGGGGTGAAAAACTGTTTTTT.